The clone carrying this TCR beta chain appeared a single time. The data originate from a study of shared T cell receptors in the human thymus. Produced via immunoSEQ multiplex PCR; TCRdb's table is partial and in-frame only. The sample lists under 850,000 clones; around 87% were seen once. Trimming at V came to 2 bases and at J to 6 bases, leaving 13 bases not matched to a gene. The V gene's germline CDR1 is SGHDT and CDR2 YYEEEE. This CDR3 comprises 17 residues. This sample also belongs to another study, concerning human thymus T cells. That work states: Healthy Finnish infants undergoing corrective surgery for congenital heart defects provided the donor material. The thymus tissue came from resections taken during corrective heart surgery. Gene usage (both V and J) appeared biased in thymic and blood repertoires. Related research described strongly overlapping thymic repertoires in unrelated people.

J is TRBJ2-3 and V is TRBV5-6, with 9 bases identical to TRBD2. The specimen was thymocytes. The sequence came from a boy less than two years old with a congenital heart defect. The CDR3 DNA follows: TGTGCCAGCAGCTTCCCCCTTAAAGCGGGAGGCAGTGATACGCAGTATTTT. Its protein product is CASSFPLKAGGSDTQYF.